This entry lists 18 T cell receptor beta chains sequenced from one sample in a study of blood T cells in healthy people across ages. Primers used in a second PCR of about 6 to 11 cycles were a sample-barcoded 5' primer and a J-beta primer mix. One entry per CDR3 protein results from TCRdb running MiXCR on the 5' RACE reads. The data show 1.5 million to 2 million distinct CDR3 sequences, approximately 28% seen once. Sequenced sample: blood. These receptors were collected from a woman in her thirties in good health.

The chain carries TRBV6-6 and TRBJ1-4; D is undetermined. V lost 3 bases to trimming and J lost 0 bases, with 8 bases between them. Looked up from germline, CDR1 is MNHNY and CDR2 is SVGAGI (reference sequence). The CDR3 extends over 15 amino acids. The CDR3 DNA reads TGTGCCAGCAGTTATCAGCAGGCAACTAATGAAAAACTGTTTTTT. This encodes CASSYQQATNEKLFF.

V usage is TRBV2 and J usage is TRBJ2-5; 8 bases are a match to TRBD1. Germline V gene data show CDR1 as SNHLY and CDR2 as FYNNEI. The CDR3 loop spans 16 amino acids. V shed 7 bases and J 4 bases; nucleotides not matched to a gene: 14. CDR3 protein: CASTLGGRGLSETQYF. DNA of the CDR3: TGTGCCAGCACCTTGGGGGGCAGGGGGCTGTCAGAGACCCAGTACTTC.

Ten or more counts support this clonotype. This rearrangement joins TRBV20-1 to TRBJ2-1; 8 positions match TRBD2. The CDR3 spans 16 residues. V lost 2 bases to trimming and J lost 0 bases; unmatched junction nucleotides: 6. Per the germline V gene, CDR1 is DFQATT and CDR2 is SNEGSKA (reference sequence). CDR3 residues: CSARSREASSYNEQFF. In DNA, the CDR3 is TGCAGTGCTAGATCGCGGGAGGCCAGCTCCTACAATGAGCAGTTCTTC.

The chain employs TRBV3-1 and TRBJ2-3, with 10 bases matching TRBD2. V shed 1 base and J 4 bases; nucleotides not matched to a gene: 8. The CDR3 sequence is 17 residues long. The V gene's germline CDR1 is LGHDT and CDR2 YNNKEL (reference sequence). This CDR3 is CASSQAGLAGASDTQYF. For the CDR3, the DNA is TGTGCCAGCAGCCAAGCCGGGCTAGCGGGAGCTTCAGATACGCAGTATTTT.

The chain is built from TRBV7-2 and TRBJ1-6; no definite D call. The CDR3 has 13 amino acids. The germline V gene has CDR1 SGHTA and CDR2 FQGNSA. Between the trimmed V and J ends, which lost 9 bases and 1 base, there was a span of 7 bases. CDR3 region: CARRGSYNSPLHF. The CDR3 DNA reads as TGTGCCAGACGGGGATCCTATAATTCACCCCTCCACTTT.

This clonotype occurred many times. This sequence joins TRBV20-1 and TRBJ1-2; D is ambiguous. V gave up 3 bases and J gave up 8 bases, with 13 bases separating them. In germline, CDR1 is DFQATT, CDR2 SNEGSKA (reference sequence). The CDR3 has 12 amino acids. CDR3 sequence (DNA): TGCAGTGCTAGTTTATTTACAACGGGCTACACCTTC. It yields the protein CSASLFTTGYTF.

This rearrangement joins TRBV4-3 to TRBJ1-2; D remains ambiguous. This CDR3 contains 14 residues. Between the trimmed V and J ends, which lost 0 bases and 6 bases, there was a span of 11 bases. Germline CDR1 LGHNA, CDR2 YSLEER. CDR3 region: CASSQDPGSNGYTF. CDR3 nucleotide sequence: TGCGCCAGCAGCCAAGATCCGGGGTCGAATGGCTACACCTTC.

This clonotype was observed many times. The V call is TRBV12-3 or TRBV12-4, the J call TRBJ2-5, with 13 bases lining up with TRBD2. V gave up 6 bases and J gave up 4 bases; unmatched junction bases: 8. This CDR3 has 16 amino acids. CDR3 amino acids: CASSLGGTSGAETQYF. The CDR3 region has the DNA TGTGCCAGCAGCCTGGGTGGGACTAGCGGGGCAGAGACCCAGTACTTC.

This clonotype was detected many times. This chain connects TRBV29-1 to TRBJ1-2, with TRBD1 as a possible D gene (5 bases). The germline V gene has CDR1 SQVTM and CDR2 ANQGSEA. Trimming cost V 2 bases and J 4 bases, with 11 bases left between them. There are 13 residues in the CDR3. The CDR3 region has the DNA TGCAGCGTTGAATGGGGGGGAGCCTATGGCTACACCTTC. Amino acids: CSVEWGGAYGYTF.

This clonotype came up many times. The chain couples TRBV10-3 to TRBJ2-7, with TRBD2 as a possible D gene (6 bases). CDR1 and CDR2 from the germline V gene are ENHRY and SYGVKD. The CDR3 extends over 12 amino acids. Trimming stripped 10 bases from V and 6 bases from J, with 16 bases between. This chain's CDR3 is CATAGTSVEQYF. The DNA for the CDR3 is TGTGCCACCGCCGGGACTTCCGTCGAGCAGTACTTC.

As for this clonotype: One base away lies a much larger clone, so this may be a sequencing read error. The chain joins TRBV28 to TRBJ2-1, with D uncertain. CDR3 length: 13 amino acids. Germline CDR1 is MDHEN and CDR2 is SYDVKM. Trimming left V 6 bases short and J 7 bases short, with 13 bases between. This chain's CDR3 is CASRFLSGNEQFF. The CDR3 DNA reads as TGTGCCAGCAGGTTCCTCTCCGGGAATGAGCAGTTCTTC.

This clonotype was observed a handful of times. Relative to the germline gene, one junction end is altered; a read error may explain this. The CDR3, as DNA: TGTACCAGCAGACTAGCGGGAGTCATGGAGACCCAGTACTTC. This translates into CTSRLAGVMETQYF. The chain employs TRBV6-5 and TRBJ2-5, with 12 bases identical to TRBD2. The CDR3 has 14 amino acids. Germline V gene lookup returns CDR1 MNHEY and CDR2 SVGAGI.

A note on this clonotype: One end of the junction does not line up with germline, which may come from a read error. This chain connects TRBV20-1 to TRBJ1-5; no clear D gene. The CDR3 has 12 residues. Germline CDR1 reads DFQATT; CDR2 reads SNEGSKA (reference sequence). The CDR3 sequence is CRAGSGDQPQHF. For the CDR3, the DNA is TGCCGTGCTGGATCTGGGGATCAGCCCCAGCATTTT.

The chain recombines TRBV12-3 or TRBV12-4 with TRBJ1-1, with D perhaps TRBD1 (6 bases). The V end lost 6 bases, the J end lost 7 bases, and 18 bases lay between the germline ends. The CDR3 covers 14 residues. CDR3 residues: CASRMGATRGEAFF. The DNA for the CDR3 is TGTGCCAGCAGAATGGGAGCCACCAGGGGTGAAGCTTTCTTT.

Comments on this clonotype: This sequence may be a read error, since a much larger clone differs from it by one base. The rearrangement uses TRBV12-3 or TRBV12-4 and TRBJ2-1; D unclear. CDR3 length: 13 amino acids. CDR3 sequence (DNA): TGTGCCAGCAGCCCCCTCTCCTACAATGGGCAGTTCTTC. Its translation is CASSPLSYNGQFF.

This clonotype has more than one count but fewer than ten. V gene TRBV6-2 or TRBV6-3 combines with J gene TRBJ2-1; TRBD2 aligns across 13 bases. Trimming at V came to 5 bases and at J to 7 bases, leaving 23 bases not matched to a gene. This CDR3 region has 21 residues. Per the germline V gene, CDR1 is MNHEY and CDR2 is SVGEGT. CDR3: CASSKAPGLAGVTPSSNEQFF. CDR3 nucleotide sequence: TGTGCCAGCAGTAAAGCCCCCGGACTAGCGGGGGTGACCCCTTCGAGTAATGAGCAGTTCTTC.

CDR3 in amino acids: CSATLGGTSGFYNEQYF. Written as DNA, the CDR3 is TGCAGTGCTACCCTAGGGGGGACTAGCGGATTCTACAATGAGCAGTACTTC. This chain uses TRBV20-1 with TRBJ2-4, with 11 bases lining up with TRBD2. The J segment lost 13 bases and the V segment lost 4 bases, leaving 21 bases of the junction unmatched. This CDR3 region has 17 residues. Germline CDR1 is DFQATT and CDR2 is SNEGSKA (reference sequence).

This clonotype appeared a few times. This chain links TRBV12-3 or TRBV12-4 with TRBJ2-3, with 8 positions matching TRBD1. The CDR3 sequence is 14 residues long. The V and J ends lost 4 bases and 2 bases, in that order; junction bases with no gene match: 2. CDR3 amino acids: CASSWTGITDTQYF. CDR3 DNA sequence: TGTGCCAGCAGTTGGACAGGGATCACAGATACGCAGTATTTT.